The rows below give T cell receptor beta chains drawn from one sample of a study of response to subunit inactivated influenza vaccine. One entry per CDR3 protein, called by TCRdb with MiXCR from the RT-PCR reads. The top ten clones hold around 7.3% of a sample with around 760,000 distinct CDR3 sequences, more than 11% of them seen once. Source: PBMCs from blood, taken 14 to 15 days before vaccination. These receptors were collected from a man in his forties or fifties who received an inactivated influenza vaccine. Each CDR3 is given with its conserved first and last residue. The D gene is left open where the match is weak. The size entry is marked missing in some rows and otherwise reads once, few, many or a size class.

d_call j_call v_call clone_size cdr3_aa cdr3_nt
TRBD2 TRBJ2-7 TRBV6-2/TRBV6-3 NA CASSYQGLGPYEQYF TGTGCCAGCAGCTATCAGGGACTAGGTCCCTACGAGCAGTACTTC
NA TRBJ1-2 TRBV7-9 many CASSRGDYGYTF TGTGCCAGCAGCAGAGGGGACTATGGCTACACCTTC
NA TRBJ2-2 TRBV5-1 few CASSPALGWGTGELFF TGCGCCAGCAGCCCCGCGCTTGGATGGGGCACCGGGGAGCTGTTTTTT
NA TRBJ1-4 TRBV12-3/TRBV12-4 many CASSLNWAGREKLFF TGTGCCAGCAGTTTAAATTGGGCTGGTCGTGAAAAACTGTTTTTT
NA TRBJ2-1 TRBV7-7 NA CASSLGENSLGNEQFF TGTGCCAGCAGCTTAGGGGAGAACTCCCTGGGGAATGAGCAGTTCTTC
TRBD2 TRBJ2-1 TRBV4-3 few CASSQGAGTSYNEQFF TGCGCCAGCAGCCAGGGAGCGGGGACGTCCTACAATGAGCAGTTCTTC
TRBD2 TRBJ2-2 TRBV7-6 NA CASSLEYGGRATGELFF TGTGCCAGCAGCTTAGAGTACGGCGGGAGGGCCACCGGGGAGCTGTTTTTT
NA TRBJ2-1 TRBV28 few CASSLLRVWVEGGNEQFF TGTGCCAGCAGTTTATTAAGAGTATGGGTGGAAGGAGGGAATGAGCAGTTCTTC
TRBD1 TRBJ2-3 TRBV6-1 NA CASSEGDSYTDTQYF TGTGCCAGCAGTGAGGGGGACAGCTATACAGATACGCAGTATTTT
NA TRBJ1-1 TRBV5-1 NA CASSVQTGNTEAFF TGCGCCAGCAGCGTCCAGACAGGGAACACTGAAGCTTTCTTT
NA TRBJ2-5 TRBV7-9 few CASSLWTELQETQYF TGTGCCAGCAGCTTATGGACAGAGCTACAAGAGACCCAGTACTTC
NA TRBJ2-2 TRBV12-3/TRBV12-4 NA CASSERSGELFF TGTGCCAGCAGTGAGCGGTCCGGGGAGCTGTTTTTT
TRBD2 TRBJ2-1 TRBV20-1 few CSARKRTSPLRGEQFF TGCAGTGCTAGGAAAAGGACTAGCCCCCTACGTGGTGAGCAGTTCTTC
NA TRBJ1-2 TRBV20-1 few CSARGPSLYGYTF TGCAGTGCTAGAGGGCCCTCGCTCTATGGCTACACCTTC
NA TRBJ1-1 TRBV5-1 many CASSPDGEAEAFF TGCGCCAGCAGCCCGGACGGCGAAGCTGAAGCTTTCTTT
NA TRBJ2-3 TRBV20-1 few CSARNPSRDTQYF TGCAGTGCTAGAAATCCCTCCAGAGATACGCAGTATTTT
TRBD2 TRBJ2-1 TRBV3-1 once CASSLRGIAGGPRNEQFF TGTGCCAGCAGCCTAAGAGGTATAGCGGGAGGCCCTAGGAATGAGCAGTTCTTC
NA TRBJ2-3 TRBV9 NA CASSVAGGTTDTQYF TGTGCCAGCAGCGTAGCGGGCGGAACCACAGATACGCAGTATTTT
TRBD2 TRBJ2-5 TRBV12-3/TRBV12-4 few CASSLTSGQETQYF TGTGCCAGCAGTTTGACTAGCGGCCAAGAGACCCAGTACTTC
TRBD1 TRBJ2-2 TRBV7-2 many CASSRDSWTNTGELFF TGTGCCAGCAGCCGGGACAGCTGGACGAACACCGGGGAGCTGTTTTTT
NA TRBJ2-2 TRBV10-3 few CAIGGGREAGTGELFF TGTGCCATCGGGGGCGGCAGGGAAGCGGGCACCGGGGAGCTGTTTTTT
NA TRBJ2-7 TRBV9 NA CASSVGPRSADEQYF TGTGCCAGCAGCGTAGGCCCTAGGTCGGCTGACGAGCAGTACTTC